This T cell receptor (beta chain) comes out of a study of PD-1 blockade in mismatch repair-deficient tumors. This clone was seen a single time. No antigen is known for it. V gave up 2 bases and J gave up 7 bases, with 11 bases separating them. There are 14 residues in the CDR3. Germline values: CDR1 SGHTA, CDR2 FQGTGA. Assay: immunoSEQ multiplex PCR; the TCRdb copy retains only in-frame clones and omits some. Of around 15,000 clones listed, approximately 84% are singletons. Study-wide findings and caveats: Rapid post-treatment expansion, then contraction, generally preceding radiologic response, marked tumor-resident clones.

The receptor comes from an adult with mismatch repair-deficient cancer. The source material was PBMCs, sampled 4 weeks after starting pembrolizumab. The chain carries TRBV7-3 and TRBJ1-4; D perhaps matches TRBD1 (5 bases). DNA of the CDR3: TGTGCCAGCAGCTTATCGGCGCAGGGTGAAAAACTGTTTTTT. This encodes CASSLSAQGEKLFF.